This T cell receptor beta chain was sequenced for a study of blood T cell repertoires in COVID-19. The CDR3 has 14 amino acids. Trimming pared 1 base from V and 7 bases from J, leaving 13 bases between. In germline, CDR1 is MDHEN, CDR2 SYDVKM. TCRdb's copy holds only in-frame clones and misses some; the assay was immunoSEQ multiplex PCR. The sample holds around 100,000 clones, 70% to 85% seen once. This clone was found once. This TCR was sampled from a woman older than 75 with active or convalescent COVID-19. The J gene is TRBJ1-2, the V gene TRBV28, with D perhaps TRBD1 (5 bases). The sequencing sample was made of peripheral blood. The CDR3 DNA is TGTGCCAGCAGTTTATATAAGGGGCCGAGTGGCTACACCTTC. Residues: CASSLYKGPSGYTF.